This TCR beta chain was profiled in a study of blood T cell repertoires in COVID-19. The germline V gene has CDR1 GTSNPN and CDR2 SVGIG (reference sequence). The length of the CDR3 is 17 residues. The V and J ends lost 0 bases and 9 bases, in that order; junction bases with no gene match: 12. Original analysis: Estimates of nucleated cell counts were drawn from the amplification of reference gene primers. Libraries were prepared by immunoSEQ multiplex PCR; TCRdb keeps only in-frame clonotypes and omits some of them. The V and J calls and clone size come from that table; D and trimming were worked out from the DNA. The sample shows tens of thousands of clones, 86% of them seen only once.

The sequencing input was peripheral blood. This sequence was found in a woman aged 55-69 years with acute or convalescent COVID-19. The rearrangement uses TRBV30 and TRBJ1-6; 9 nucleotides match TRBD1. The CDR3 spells CAWSVWDRAHAGSPLHF. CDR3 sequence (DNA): TGTGCCTGGAGTGTATGGGACAGGGCTCACGCAGGTTCACCCCTCCACTTT.